This entry is about one T cell receptor beta chain. This clonotype was detected only a few times. Its antigen remains undetermined. Qualities for individual bases were not recorded, and no much larger clone is one base off. The library was produced with 5' RACE. The sequencer listed for this sample is Illumina HiSeq 2000. A universal primer binding site was added through template switching, and the final cDNA carried a unique molecular identifier so that TCR cDNA molecules could be counted accurately. Specific primers in the conserved constant-segment region were used to synthesize first-strand cDNA for the TCR alpha and beta chains. To control for contamination, every cDNA library carried two barcodes: a SMART-Mk sample barcode plus Illumina barcodes. TruSeq adapter sequences, together with Illumina sample barcodes, were added in two successive PCR steps. The Illumina HiSeq platform was used with custom primers to sequence TCR alpha and beta cDNA libraries. As for the authors' bioinformatics: MiGEC processed the raw reads to extract unique molecular identifiers, while MiXCR was used to determine the CDR3 positions. For each individual, recombination models were inferred using an EM algorithm with the repgenHMM and IGoR tools. The tcR package in R was used for shared clonotype analysis, with sharing normalized by the product of cloneset sizes. Out-of-frame nonproductive sequences were analyzed to study raw recombination free of thymic and clonal selection effects. TCRdb reworked the public reads: Q25 trimming with fastp, MiXCR clone assembly, productive beta chains retained. Each record represents a unique CDR3 protein, reported with the most common genes and DNA among its rows. What appears here as the V and J calls and clone size reflects TCRdb's work, not the paper's. The sample data list 1.5 million to 2 million distinct CDR3 sequences, and roughly a third of these were observed just once. The ten biggest clones cover about 0.3% of the sample.

All donors were healthy Caucasians. The sample belongs to a study of identical twins (dated by TCRdb to about 2016). Notes on the research overall: The study deep-sequenced TCR alpha and beta repertoires from monozygotic twins, unrelated adults of various ages and cord blood to test whether fetal clonotypes persist. Replicate twin experiments were performed at different times using different library preparation protocols to rule out contamination. Results the study describes overall, beyond this receptor: Fewer insertions were carried by abundant cord blood beta clonotypes; a weaker similar trend was observed in young adult naive repertoires, while no such trend was observed in memory repertoires. Excess twin sharing in beta out-of-frame sequences was weaker because fewer shared sequences lowered the signal-to-noise ratio. Compared with coincidental sharing between unrelated individuals, an excess of low generation-probability sequences was observed among out-of-frame TCR alpha sequences shared between twins. Zero-insertion analyses could be partly confounded by invariant T cells such as MAIT and iNKT, though diverse VJ usage argued against such confounding for most clonotypes. Because the same donors could not be followed over many years, the conclusions relied on cross-sectional statistical analysis. In monozygotic twins, recombination models systematically underestimated out-of-frame TCR alpha sharing, but the models matched the sharing seen between unrelated individuals.

The germline V gene yields SGHRS for CDR1 and YFSETQ for CDR2. V loses 6 bases, J loses 0 bases, and the germline ends lie 13 bases apart. The CDR3 runs 14 residues from the cysteine to the phenylalanine. The retained sequence is limited to the CDR3, 42 bases, with the frame set at the first base. Sequencing was performed on cord blood. The chain links TRBV5-1 with TRBJ2-7, with TRBD2 as a weak D call on 6 bases. This receptor was identified in a newborn girl in good health. The sequence in DNA is TGCGCCAGCACCCTTTCGGGAGCCTCCTACGAGCAGTACTTC. This encodes CASTLSGASYEQYF.